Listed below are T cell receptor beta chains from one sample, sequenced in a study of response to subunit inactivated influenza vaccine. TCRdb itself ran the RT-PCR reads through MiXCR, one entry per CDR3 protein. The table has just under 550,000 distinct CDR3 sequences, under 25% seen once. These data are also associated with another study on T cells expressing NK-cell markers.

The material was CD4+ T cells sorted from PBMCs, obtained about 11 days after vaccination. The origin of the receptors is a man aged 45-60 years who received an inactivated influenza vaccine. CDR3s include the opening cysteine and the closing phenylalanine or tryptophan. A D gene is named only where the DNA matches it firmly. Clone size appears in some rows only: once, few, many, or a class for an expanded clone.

CDR3 DNA: TGCAGTGCTAGTTTGACAGGGAGGGCCTCCTACGAGCAGTACTTC
CDR3 protein: CSASLTGRASYEQYF
J gene: TRBJ2-7
clone size: few
V gene: TRBV20-1
D gene: NA

CDR3 DNA: TGCGCCAGCAGCTTGGTTACTAGCGACCAGATCGCGTACGAGCAGTACTTC
CDR3 protein: CASSLVTSDQIAYEQYF
J gene: TRBJ2-7
clone size: NA
V gene: TRBV5-1
D gene: TRBD2

CDR3 DNA: TGTGCCATCAGTGCCTCCCCGAGGACAGGGACCTATGGCTACACCTTC
CDR3 protein: CAISASPRTGTYGYTF
J gene: TRBJ1-2
clone size: NA
V gene: TRBV10-3
D gene: TRBD1

CDR3 DNA: TGTGCCAGCAGCGTCACAGGAGCTGGCACTGAAGCTTTCTTT
CDR3 protein: CASSVTGAGTEAFF
J gene: TRBJ1-1
clone size: NA
V gene: TRBV7-3
D gene: NA

CDR3 DNA: TGTGCCAGCAGTTTATCCCCAGGGGCCACTGAAGCTTTCTTT
CDR3 protein: CASSLSPGATEAFF
J gene: TRBJ1-1
clone size: NA
V gene: TRBV27
D gene: NA

CDR3 DNA: TGCGCCAGCAGCCAAGAAGAGGCGACGGGGGAGCAGTACTTC
CDR3 protein: CASSQEEATGEQYF
J gene: TRBJ2-7
clone size: few
V gene: TRBV4-3
D gene: NA

CDR3 DNA: TGTGCCAGCAAACCAGGGACAGGGGGCTGGAGGGAGACCCAGTACTTC
CDR3 protein: CASKPGTGGWRETQYF
J gene: TRBJ2-5
clone size: NA
V gene: TRBV6-1
D gene: TRBD1

CDR3 DNA: TGTGCCAGCACCCCTCGGGGTACTAACACCGGGGAGCTGTTTTTT
CDR3 protein: CASTPRGTNTGELFF
J gene: TRBJ2-2
clone size: NA
V gene: TRBV7-9
D gene: NA

CDR3 DNA: TGTGCCACCAATGGACAGGGGAACAATGAGCAGTTCTTC
CDR3 protein: CATNGQGNNEQFF
J gene: TRBJ2-1
clone size: few
V gene: TRBV24-1
D gene: TRBD1

CDR3 DNA: TGTGCCAGCAGACTCGGGTACCGGGACAGATACAATGAGCAGTTCTTC
CDR3 protein: CASRLGYRDRYNEQFF
J gene: TRBJ2-1
clone size: NA
V gene: TRBV7-9
D gene: TRBD1

CDR3 DNA: TGCGCCAGCAGCACTGGGACAGGCCCTTCTGGAAACACCATATATTTT
CDR3 protein: CASSTGTGPSGNTIYF
J gene: TRBJ1-3
clone size: NA
V gene: TRBV5-1
D gene: TRBD1

CDR3 DNA: TGTGCCACCAGTGATTTGCGGGCAGAGAGGGGATCAGAGACCCAGTACTTC
CDR3 protein: CATSDLRAERGSETQYF
J gene: TRBJ2-5
clone size: NA
V gene: TRBV24-1
D gene: NA

CDR3 DNA: TGTGCCAGCAGTGAAAGGACAGGGGTTCAGCCCCAGCATTTT
CDR3 protein: CASSERTGVQPQHF
J gene: TRBJ1-5
clone size: few
V gene: TRBV2
D gene: TRBD1

CDR3 DNA: TGTGCCAGCAGCTTCCCTAGCGGGGAGGGCACCGGGGAGCTGTTTTTT
CDR3 protein: CASSFPSGEGTGELFF
J gene: TRBJ2-2
clone size: few
V gene: TRBV7-9
D gene: TRBD2

CDR3 DNA: TGTGCCAGCAGCTTAGGTCCCAGGGGTTACAATGAGCAGTTCTTC
CDR3 protein: CASSLGPRGYNEQFF
J gene: TRBJ2-1
clone size: NA
V gene: TRBV7-9
D gene: NA

CDR3 DNA: TGTGCCAGCAGTTCGTACGTGACAAGCTCCTACGAGCAGTACTTC
CDR3 protein: CASSSYVTSSYEQYF
J gene: TRBJ2-7
clone size: NA
V gene: TRBV28
D gene: NA

CDR3 DNA: TGCAGCGTTGTACGCAGCGGGAGAAGATACGAGCAGTACTTC
CDR3 protein: CSVVRSGRRYEQYF
J gene: TRBJ2-7
clone size: few
V gene: TRBV29-1
D gene: TRBD2

CDR3 DNA: TGTGCCAGCAGCCGGGGACAAAAATATAGCAATCAGCCCCAGCATTTT
CDR3 protein: CASSRGQKYSNQPQHF
J gene: TRBJ1-5
clone size: few
V gene: TRBV6-1
D gene: NA

CDR3 DNA: TGTGCCAGCAGCAAAGGCTCTGGAGGGCCGCGGGGCAATCAGCCCCAGCATTTT
CDR3 protein: CASSKGSGGPRGNQPQHF
J gene: TRBJ1-5
clone size: NA
V gene: TRBV21-1
D gene: NA

CDR3 DNA: TGTGCCAGCAGTTACCGGGCAGGGTACTCCTACGAGCAGTACTTC
CDR3 protein: CASSYRAGYSYEQYF
J gene: TRBJ2-7
clone size: NA
V gene: TRBV6-2/TRBV6-3
D gene: NA

CDR3 DNA: TGTGCCAGCAGTCGGGTCCCCATGGGCGAGCAGTACTTC
CDR3 protein: CASSRVPMGEQYF
J gene: TRBJ2-7
clone size: many
V gene: TRBV6-1
D gene: NA

CDR3 DNA: TGTGCCAGCAGTATCGGGACCCCCGGTGGGGTTCAGCCCCAGCATTTT
CDR3 protein: CASSIGTPGGVQPQHF
J gene: TRBJ1-5
clone size: NA
V gene: TRBV6-1
D gene: NA

CDR3 DNA: TGTGCCATCAGGGAACCGGGACAGGGGGCAGATACGCAGTATTTT
CDR3 protein: CAIREPGQGADTQYF
J gene: TRBJ2-3
clone size: few
V gene: TRBV10-3
D gene: TRBD1

CDR3 DNA: TGTGCCAGCAGCCAAGACCCGGGGAGGGTTACCCACGAGCAGTACTTC
CDR3 protein: CASSQDPGRVTHEQYF
J gene: TRBJ2-7
clone size: NA
V gene: TRBV14
D gene: TRBD2

CDR3 DNA: TGTGCCAGTTGCTCCGGGCGAACTGAAGCTTTCTTT
CDR3 protein: CASCSGRTEAFF
J gene: TRBJ1-1
clone size: NA
V gene: TRBV28
D gene: NA

CDR3 DNA: TGTGCCAGCAGTTTAAATTTGCGGAGGGGAGTGAGTACGCAGTATTTT
CDR3 protein: CASSLNLRRGVSTQYF
J gene: TRBJ2-3
clone size: few
V gene: TRBV28
D gene: NA

CDR3 DNA: TGTGCCAGCCGCCGGGACACATACAATGAGCAGTTCTTC
CDR3 protein: CASRRDTYNEQFF
J gene: TRBJ2-1
clone size: NA
V gene: TRBV5-5
D gene: NA

CDR3 DNA: TGCGCCAGCAGTGAGTCGAGTGGGACGAGTGAGCAGTTCTTC
CDR3 protein: CASSESSGTSEQFF
J gene: TRBJ2-1
clone size: NA
V gene: TRBV10-1
D gene: NA

CDR3 DNA: TGTGCCAGCAGTACTAGGGAAAGATTCATGACGGGCAATCAGCCCCAGCATTTT
CDR3 protein: CASSTRERFMTGNQPQHF
J gene: TRBJ1-5
clone size: few
V gene: TRBV27
D gene: NA

CDR3 DNA: TGTGCCAGCAGTGGATCGACAGGGGGCTACGAGCAGTACTTC
CDR3 protein: CASSGSTGGYEQYF
J gene: TRBJ2-7
clone size: NA
V gene: TRBV6-2/TRBV6-3
D gene: TRBD1

CDR3 DNA: TGTGCCAGCAGCCCCAGACAGGGCCTCACTAATGAAAAACTGTTTTTT
CDR3 protein: CASSPRQGLTNEKLFF
J gene: TRBJ1-4
clone size: NA
V gene: TRBV9
D gene: TRBD1

CDR3 DNA: TGTGCCAGCAGCACAAGGGGGAGGACCTCCTACGAGCAGTACTTC
CDR3 protein: CASSTRGRTSYEQYF
J gene: TRBJ2-7
clone size: NA
V gene: TRBV6-2/TRBV6-3
D gene: NA

CDR3 DNA: TGCAGCGTCGTCAGACAGATTGAAGCTTTCTTT
CDR3 protein: CSVVRQIEAFF
J gene: TRBJ1-1
clone size: many
V gene: TRBV29-1
D gene: NA

CDR3 DNA: TGTGCCACCAGCAGAGATAAAGGCCTGGACACTATGCGGGGCTACACCTTC
CDR3 protein: CATSRDKGLDTMRGYTF
J gene: TRBJ1-2
clone size: NA
V gene: TRBV15
D gene: NA

CDR3 DNA: TGCGCCAGCAGCAGCCGGGAATTAAGTTCGTACGAGCAGTACTTC
CDR3 protein: CASSSRELSSYEQYF
J gene: TRBJ2-7
clone size: NA
V gene: TRBV5-1
D gene: NA

CDR3 DNA: TGTGCCAGCAGCCCCCCGACTAACAATGAGCAGTTCTTC
CDR3 protein: CASSPPTNNEQFF
J gene: TRBJ2-1
clone size: few
V gene: TRBV7-3
D gene: NA

CDR3 DNA: TGTGCCATCAGTGAGCCAGCAAGGGGGAGAGAGACCCAGTACTTC
CDR3 protein: CAISEPARGRETQYF
J gene: TRBJ2-5
clone size: NA
V gene: TRBV10-3
D gene: NA

CDR3 DNA: TGTGCCAGCAGTCCCAGTGGACCTCCTAACATTCAGTACTTC
CDR3 protein: CASSPSGPPNIQYF
J gene: TRBJ2-4
clone size: few
V gene: TRBV28
D gene: NA

CDR3 DNA: TGCAGTGCCGGTATCCGGGGAGAGCAGTACTTC
CDR3 protein: CSAGIRGEQYF
J gene: TRBJ2-7
clone size: NA
V gene: TRBV20-1
D gene: NA

CDR3 DNA: TGCGCCAGCAGCTTTGACATTACCTTAGCCAAAAACATTCAGTACTTC
CDR3 protein: CASSFDITLAKNIQYF
J gene: TRBJ2-4
clone size: NA
V gene: TRBV5-1
D gene: NA

CDR3 DNA: TGCAGTGCTAGCGATCCGGGACAGTTTAATTCACCCCTCCACTTT
CDR3 protein: CSASDPGQFNSPLHF
J gene: TRBJ1-6
clone size: NA
V gene: TRBV20-1
D gene: TRBD1

CDR3 DNA: TGTGCCAGCAGTTACTCGAAAGTTGGGGATTCACCCCTCCACTTT
CDR3 protein: CASSYSKVGDSPLHF
J gene: TRBJ1-6
clone size: few
V gene: TRBV6-7
D gene: NA

CDR3 DNA: TGCAGCGTTCGGACAGGGGACAATCAGCCCCAGCATTTT
CDR3 protein: CSVRTGDNQPQHF
J gene: TRBJ1-5
clone size: NA
V gene: TRBV29-1
D gene: TRBD1

CDR3 DNA: TGTGCCAGCAGCCGGGACAGGGCGACCGGGGAGCTGTTTTTT
CDR3 protein: CASSRDRATGELFF
J gene: TRBJ2-2
clone size: NA
V gene: TRBV7-9
D gene: TRBD1

CDR3 DNA: TGTGCCAGCAGCCTTTCTAGCTCTGGAGATACGCAGTATTTT
CDR3 protein: CASSLSSSGDTQYF
J gene: TRBJ2-3
clone size: NA
V gene: TRBV4-2
D gene: NA

CDR3 DNA: TGCGCCAGCAGGACGGGACTGACACCTCGCTCCGGCTACAATGAGCAGTTCTTC
CDR3 protein: CASRTGLTPRSGYNEQFF
J gene: TRBJ2-1
clone size: NA
V gene: TRBV10-2
D gene: NA